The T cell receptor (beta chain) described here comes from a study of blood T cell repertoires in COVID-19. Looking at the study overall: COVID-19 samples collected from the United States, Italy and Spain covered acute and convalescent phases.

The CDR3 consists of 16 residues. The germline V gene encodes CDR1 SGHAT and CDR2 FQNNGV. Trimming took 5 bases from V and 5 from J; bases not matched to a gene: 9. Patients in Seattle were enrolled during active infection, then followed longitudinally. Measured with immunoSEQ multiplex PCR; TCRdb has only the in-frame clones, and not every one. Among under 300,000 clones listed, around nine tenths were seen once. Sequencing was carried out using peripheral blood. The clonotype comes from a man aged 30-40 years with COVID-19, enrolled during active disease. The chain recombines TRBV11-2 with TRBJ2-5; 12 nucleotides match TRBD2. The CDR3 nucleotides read TGTGCCAGCAGCCGCCCTAGCGGGGGGGCCTGGGAGACCCAGTACTTC. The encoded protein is CASSRPSGGAWETQYF.